The 30 T cell receptor beta chains below come from one sample, sequenced in a study of cytomegalovirus exposure and HLA in healthy donors. PCR involved 60 Vbeta and 13 Jbeta primers. The table came from immunoSEQ multiplex PCR; TCRdb's copy has only in-frame clones and leaves some out. The sample yields over 85,000 clones, 73% seen once. The specimen was PBMCs. The receptors come from a man in his forties in good health and CMV-seronegative.

This clone showed up many times. The rearrangement links TRBV7-8 to TRBJ2-7; D is perhaps TRBD1 (6 bases). The CDR3 contains 14 residues. The V end lost 3 bases, the J end lost 8 bases, and 17 bases lay between the germline ends. Per the germline V gene, CDR1 is SGHVS and CDR2 is FQNEAQ. CDR3 loop: CASSFSYRVVKQYF. Written as DNA, the CDR3 is TGTGCCAGCAGCTTCTCGTACAGGGTCGTAAAGCAGTACTTC. Combining the CDR3 with reference TRBV7-8 and TRBJ2-7 gives the whole variable domain GAGVSQSPRYKVAKRGQDVALRCDPISGHVSLFWYQQALGQGPEFLTYFQNEAQLDKSGLPSDRFFAERPEGSVSTLKIQRTQQEDSAVYLCASSFSYRVVKQYFGPGTRLTVT.

The chain recombines TRBV27 with TRBJ2-2; 8 nucleotides align to TRBD1. Looked up from germline, CDR1 is MNHEY and CDR2 is SMNVEV (reference sequence). Trimming removed 1 base from V and 3 bases from J; junction bases left unmatched: 1. CDR3 length: 15 residues. This CDR3 is CASSLYRGDTGELFF. The CDR3 DNA sequence: TGTGCCAGCAGTTTATACAGGGGGGACACCGGGGAGCTGTTTTTT.

This clone was observed a few times. This chain uses TRBV5-4 with TRBJ2-6; D might be TRBD1 (6 bases). This CDR3 is 17 amino acids long. Deletions cut 3 bases from V and 1 base from J, with 14 bases between. The germline V gene encodes CDR1 SGHNT and CDR2 YYREEE (reference sequence). The CDR3 is CASSSTSQGSGANVLTF. The CDR3 nucleotides read TGTGCCAGCAGCTCCACCTCCCAGGGGTCTGGGGCCAACGTCCTGACTTTC.

The rearrangement joins TRBV5-8 to TRBJ1-2; D remains ambiguous. The CDR3 length is 13 residues. V dropped 0 bases and J dropped 0 bases, with 3 bases sitting between them. Germline CDR1 and CDR2: SGHTS and YDEGEE. The CDR3 spells CASSLAANYGYTF. In DNA form, the CDR3 reads TGTGCCAGCAGCTTGGCCGCTAACTATGGCTACACCTTC.

The rearrangement uses TRBV5-5 and TRBJ2-7; TRBD1 matches at 7 bases. The CDR3 totals 15 residues. Per the germline V gene, CDR1 is SGHKS and CDR2 is YYEKEE (reference sequence). V lost 1 base and J lost 0; bases outside the gene matches: 4. CDR3 protein: CASSLWAGGSYEQYF. The CDR3 nucleotides are TGTGCCAGCAGCTTGTGGGCAGGGGGCTCCTACGAGCAGTACTTC.

This clone has more than one count but fewer than ten. The chain uses TRBV28 and TRBJ2-1; 11 bases line up with TRBD2. Germline CDR1 MDHEN, CDR2 SYDVKM. Trimming at V came to 5 bases and at J to 4 bases, leaving 1 base not matched to a gene. The CDR3 runs to 14 residues. CDR3 in DNA: TGTGCCAGCAGTACTAGCGGGGGATACAATGAGCAGTTCTTC. This sequence encodes CASSTSGGYNEQFF.

This clone appeared a single time. CDR3 nucleotides: TGCAGCGTTGAAAAGGGGGCAGCTTACGAGCAGTACTTC. This sequence encodes CSVEKGAAYEQYF. This chain uses TRBV29-1 with TRBJ2-7, with 7 positions matching TRBD1. CDR3 length: 13 residues. Germline trimming cut 2 bases from V and 4 bases from J; bases unmatched to any gene: 5. Germline V CDR1 and CDR2: SQVTM, ANQGSEA.

The V and J genes are TRBV7-2 and TRBJ2-3; maybe TRBD2 (6 bases). The CDR3 has 16 amino acids. V dropped 1 base and J dropped 0 bases, with 11 bases sitting between them. Germline-derived CDR1 and CDR2 are SGHTA and FQGNSA. CDR3 loop: CASSLGRGPSTDTQYF. CDR3 nucleotides: TGTGCCAGCAGCTTAGGGCGGGGACCGAGCACAGATACGCAGTATTTT.

There are a few counts of this clone. This chain joins TRBV7-8 and TRBJ2-2, with TRBD2 matching 8 bases. The CDR3 contains 16 residues. With V trimmed by 0 bases and J by 7 bases, 7 bases remained unmatched. CDR1 SGHVS and CDR2 FQNEAQ come from the germline V gene. In nucleotides, the CDR3 is TGTGCCAGCAGCTTAGCGGCGGGGGGCCAGATCGGGGAGCTGTTTTTT. Residues: CASSLAAGGQIGELFF.

This clone has just one count. The chain links TRBV6-6 to TRBJ2-1; D remains unclear. Per the germline V gene, CDR1 is MNHNY and CDR2 is SVGAGI (reference sequence). The germline V and J ends were trimmed by 4 bases and 1 base, with 11 bases remaining between them. The CDR3 runs 15 residues. The CDR3 DNA sequence: TGTGCCAGCAGTTCCGTCTGGCGGTCCTACAATGAGCAGTTCTTC. Protein product: CASSSVWRSYNEQFF.

The chain has TRBV29-1 and TRBJ2-5; the match to TRBD1 covers 10 bases. V lost 5 bases to trimming and J lost 1 base; unmatched junction nucleotides: 7. The germline CDR1 and CDR2 sequences are SQVTM and ANQGSEA. The CDR3 is 15 amino acids. CDR3 residues: CSVFGTGESQETQYF. CDR3 nucleotides: TGCAGCGTTTTTGGGACAGGGGAAAGCCAAGAGACCCAGTACTTC.

This chain joins TRBV4-1 and TRBJ1-2, with 9 bases lining up with TRBD1. The CDR3 is 16 amino acids. Trimming cost V 2 bases and J 1 base; bases outside gene matches: 5. The V gene's germline CDR1 is MGHRA and CDR2 YSYEKL. This chain's CDR3 is CASSQSGQGINYGYTF. The DNA for the CDR3 is TGCGCCAGCAGCCAATCCGGACAGGGGATTAACTATGGCTACACCTTC.

The V call is TRBV10-3, the J call TRBJ1-3; D uncertain. Deletions cut 7 bases from V and 7 bases from J, with 20 bases between. CDR1 and CDR2 from the germline V gene are ENHRY and SYGVKD. The CDR3 is 15 amino acids. CDR3 protein: CAIKPEEGARNTIYF. The CDR3 nucleotides read TGTGCCATCAAACCAGAGGAGGGAGCTCGGAACACCATATATTTT.

The chain uses TRBV9 and TRBJ2-7; TRBD1 is a possible D gene (6 bases). Trimming left V 7 bases short and J 3 bases short, with 8 bases between. From germline, CDR1 is SGDLS and CDR2 YYNGEE. The CDR3 runs 11 residues. This chain's CDR3 is CASGQFYEQYF. DNA of the CDR3: TGTGCCAGCGGACAGTTCTACGAGCAGTACTTC.

The chain combines TRBV15 with TRBJ2-5; 12 bases align to TRBD2. The J call is uncertain, as TRBJ2-7 better fits the DNA end. The CDR3 consists of 15 residues. Looked up from germline, CDR1 is LNHNV and CDR2 is YYDKDF (reference sequence). The CDR3 DNA follows: TGTGCCACCAGCAGAACACTAGCGGGGGGCTACGAGCAGTACTTC. Amino acids: CATSRTLAGGYEQYF.

This clone was seen just once. The V call is TRBV7-3, the J call TRBJ1-6, with 8 bases aligning to TRBD1. Germline-derived CDR1 and CDR2 are SGHTA and FQGTGA. J gave up 6 bases and V 2 bases, and 3 bases lay outside the gene matches. This CDR3 has 15 amino acids. The CDR3 sequence: CASSLLGQGNSPLHF. Written as DNA, the CDR3 is TGTGCCAGCAGCTTACTAGGACAGGGTAATTCACCCCTCCACTTT.

CDR3 loop: CSVRSAGVDTQYF. The DNA for the CDR3 is TGCAGCGTCCGGTCGGCAGGGGTTGATACGCAGTATTTT. V is TRBV29-1 and J is TRBJ2-3; the D gene is possibly TRBD1 (6 bases). CDR3 length equals 13 residues. V lost 6 bases, J lost 6 bases, and 16 bases lay in between. CDR1 and CDR2 from the germline V gene are SQVTM and ANQGSEA.

This clone has just a few counts. This rearrangement joins TRBV29-1 to TRBJ1-1, with a weak D call TRBD1 (6 bases). Germline assignment: CDR1 SQVTM and CDR2 ANQGSEA. The V end was cut by 5 bases, the J end by 1 base, with 11 bases between. The CDR3 is 13 residues long. The chain's CDR3 is CSVRGQSNTEAFF. For the CDR3, the DNA is TGCAGCGTTCGTGGACAGTCGAACACTGAAGCTTTCTTT.

The chain combines TRBV6-6 with TRBJ2-3; D not resolved. V gave up 0 bases and J gave up 6 bases, with 4 bases separating them. This CDR3 comprises 12 residues. Germline V gene data show CDR1 as MNHNY and CDR2 as SVGAGI (reference sequence). CDR3 nucleotides: TGTGCCAGCAGTTACTCGGAGGATACGCAGTATTTT. Translated, it gives CASSYSEDTQYF.

This clone was picked up one time. The V gene is TRBV2, the J gene TRBJ2-3; 14 positions agree with TRBD2. The V and J ends lost 6 bases and 4 bases, in that order; junction bases with no gene match: 3. Germline CDR1 is SNHLY and CDR2 is FYNNEI. There are 15 residues in the CDR3. The CDR3 sequence is CASRGLAGASDTQYF. CDR3 coding DNA: TGTGCCAGCAGGGGACTAGCGGGGGCTTCAGATACGCAGTATTTT.

The chain recombines TRBV5-1 with TRBJ2-2; D uncertain. CDR1 and CDR2 (germline): SGHRS, YFSETQ. This CDR3 spans 14 amino acids. Trimming removed 3 bases from V and 1 base from J, with 7 bases in between. The CDR3 reads CASSSVWNTGELFF. DNA for the CDR3: TGCGCCAGCAGCTCCGTGTGGAACACCGGGGAGCTGTTTTTT.

V gene TRBV6-5 combines with J gene TRBJ2-1, with D perhaps TRBD1 (5 bases). CDR1 is MNHEY and CDR2 is SVGAGI in the germline V gene. The V gene lost 5 bases and the J gene lost 6 bases, with 11 bases spanning the gap. The CDR3 consists of 13 residues. The CDR3 region has the DNA TGTGCCAGCAGTCAGGGCCCGGGCAATGAGCAGTTCTTC. Protein: CASSQGPGNEQFF.

V usage is TRBV7-2 and J usage is TRBJ1-1; D call uncertain. Germline assignment: CDR1 SGHTA and CDR2 FQGNSA. This CDR3 comprises 13 residues. V lost 8 bases, J lost 3 bases, and 13 bases lay in between. The CDR3 sequence is CASCPDLYTEAFF. The CDR3, as DNA: TGTGCCAGCTGCCCGGACTTATACACTGAAGCTTTCTTT.

The V and J genes are TRBV5-1 and TRBJ2-1; no firm D call. Germline V CDR1 and CDR2: SGHRS, YFSETQ. This CDR3 region has 13 residues. V was clipped by 0 bases and J by 2 bases, with 3 bases between them. CDR3 residues: CASSLATYNEQFF. DNA for the CDR3: TGCGCCAGCAGCTTGGCAACCTACAATGAGCAGTTCTTC.

J is TRBJ2-3 and V is TRBV7-3, with 7 bases aligning to TRBD2. CDR1 and CDR2 (germline): SGHTA, FQGTGA. J lost 7 bases, V lost 0 bases, and 1 base had no gene match. The CDR3 totals 13 residues. The CDR3 nucleotides read TGTGCCAGCAGCTTAACGACTAGCTATACGCAGTATTTT. This sequence encodes CASSLTTSYTQYF. The variable domain in full, completed from reference TRBV7-3 and TRBJ2-3, reads GAGVSQTPSNKVTEKGKYVELRCDPISGHTALYWYRQSLGQGPEFLIYFQGTGAADDSGLPNDRFFAVRPEGSVSTLKIQRTERGDSAVYLCASSLTTSYTQYFGPGTRLTVL.

The rearrangement uses TRBV9 and TRBJ1-1; 9 positions match TRBD1. The germline V gene encodes CDR1 SGDLS and CDR2 YYNGEE. V was pared by 0 bases and J by 1 base, with 1 base of the junction left unmatched. This CDR3 is built from 15 residues. The CDR3: CASSVVGQGNTEAFF. The CDR3 nucleotides read TGTGCCAGCAGCGTAGTGGGACAGGGGAACACTGAAGCTTTCTTT.

A few counts support this clone. V and J are TRBV13 and TRBJ2-7; the match to TRBD2 covers 11 bases. Germline trimming cut 2 bases from V and 5 bases from J; bases unmatched to any gene: 2. The CDR3 loop spans 14 amino acids. Germline CDR1 and CDR2: PRHDT and FYEKMQ (reference sequence). The CDR3 nucleotides are TGTGCCAGCAGCTTACGTAGCGGGGGGGACGAGCAGTACTTC. Protein sequence: CASSLRSGGDEQYF.

The chain carries TRBV5-1 and TRBJ1-6; D possibly corresponds to TRBD1 (5 bases). V lost 7 bases and J 2 bases, leaving 19 bases between the germline ends. Germline assignment: CDR1 SGHRS and CDR2 YFSETQ. The CDR3 covers 17 residues. This CDR3 is CASQRQTSDTYNSPLHF. The CDR3 region has the DNA TGCGCCAGCCAAAGACAGACCTCGGATACCTATAATTCACCCCTCCACTTT. Filled out from reference TRBV5-1 and TRBJ1-6, the complete variable domain reads KAGVTQTPRYLIKTRGQQVTLSCSPISGHRSVSWYQQTPGQGLQFLFEYFSETQRNKGNFPGRFSGRQFSNSRSEMNVSTLELGDSALYLCASQRQTSDTYNSPLHFGNGTRLTVT.

V gene TRBV9 combines with J gene TRBJ2-3; 7 bases fit TRBD1. Germline V CDR1 and CDR2: SGDLS, YYNGEE. Trimming at V came to 8 bases and at J to 1 base, leaving 7 bases not matched to a gene. CDR3 size: 14 residues. In DNA, the CDR3 is TGTGCCAGTTGCGAAGGGGGCGGCACAGATACGCAGTATTTT. It encodes CASCEGGGTDTQYF. Full variable domain (rest looked up from reference TRBV9 and TRBJ2-3): DSGVTQTPKHLITATGQRVTLRCSPRSGDLSVYWYQQSLDQGLQFLIQYYNGEERAKGNILERFSAQQFPDLHSELNLSSLELGDSALYFCASCEGGGTDTQYFGPGTRLTVL.

The chain couples TRBV12-5 to TRBJ2-1, with D tentatively TRBD1 (6 bases). The CDR3 extends over 13 amino acids. Germline V gene data show CDR1 as LGHNT and CDR2 as FRNRAP. Trimming stripped 0 bases from V and 9 bases from J, with 9 bases between. This CDR3 reads CASGLVGGAEQFF. CDR3 DNA: TGTGCTAGTGGTTTGGTAGGGGGAGCTGAGCAGTTCTTC.